The clone carrying this T cell receptor (beta chain) turned up a few times. The sample comes from a study of T-cell memory formation after mild COVID-19. TCRdb recomputed calls from the 5' RACE reads with MiXCR, one row per CDR3 protein. This repertoire shows 290,000 or so distinct CDR3 sequences, just under 20% found once; its top ten account for around a fifth. This CDR3 has 15 residues. Germline trimming cut 7 bases from V and 2 bases from J; bases unmatched to any gene: 5. Germline CDR1 reads MNHEY; CDR2 reads SVGEGT. The sequenced material came from PBMCs or a T cell subset sorted from them (not recorded which). This clonotype originated in a man between 18 and 35 years old who had mild COVID-19 (a few samples of this study predate the infection). Cell type and time point are not known. The chain has TRBV6-2 or TRBV6-3 and TRBJ2-1; 10 bases match TRBD2. The CDR3, as DNA: TGTGCCAGCACCTTAGCGGGGGGCCCCTACAATGAGCAGTTCTTC. As protein: CASTLAGGPYNEQFF.